Below are 9 T cell receptor beta chains sequenced from a single sample in a study of T cells after yellow fever vaccination. A single record per CDR3 protein comes from TCRdb applying MiXCR to the 5' RACE reads. The data contain about 350,000 distinct CDR3 sequences, around an eighth of them seen just once; the ten biggest clones take up 2.5% to 3.5%. The sample in question was CD4+ T cells sorted from PBMCs, obtained 15 days after the yellow fever booster vaccination. These receptors all stem from a man aged 18-30 years who received the YFV17D yellow fever vaccine.

The CDR3 protein is CSVTVGYEQYF. In DNA, the CDR3 is TGCAGCGTTACGGTAGGCTACGAGCAGTACTTC. The rearrangement uses TRBV29-1 and TRBJ2-7; D not resolved. This CDR3 region has 11 residues. Trimming left V 5 bases short and J 3 bases short, with 8 bases between. Looked up from germline, CDR1 is SQVTM and CDR2 is ANQGSEA.

A few counts support this clonotype. The chain recombines TRBV28 with TRBJ1-5, with 11 bases identical to TRBD1. V was pared by 2 bases and J by 10 bases, with 7 bases of the junction left unmatched. CDR1 is MDHEN, CDR2 SYDVKM, per germline. This CDR3 is built from 15 residues. This chain's CDR3 is CASSLPGTGGLPQHF. DNA for the CDR3: TGTGCCAGCAGTTTACCCGGGACAGGGGGTCTCCCCCAGCATTTT. The full variable domain, completed using reference TRBV28 and TRBJ1-5, is DVKVTQSSRYLVKRTGEKVFLECVQDMDHENMFWYRQDPGLGLRLIYFSYDVKMKEKGDIPEGYSVSREKKERFSLILESASTNQTSMYLCASSLPGTGGLPQHFGDGTRLSIL.

The chain has TRBV4-3 and TRBJ2-1; D might be TRBD2 (5 bases). Germline CDR1 and CDR2: LGHNA and YSLEER. V dropped 3 bases and J dropped 4 bases, with 19 bases sitting between them. This CDR3 region has 17 residues. DNA for the CDR3: TGCGCCAGCAGCCAGGGGATACCGGGAAACGGGTACAATGAGCAGTTCTTC. The encoded protein is CASSQGIPGNGYNEQFF.

V and J are TRBV18 and TRBJ2-1, with unresolved D. Trimming cost V 3 bases and J 9 bases, with 15 bases left between them. The CDR3 runs to 14 residues. Looked up from germline, CDR1 is KGHSH and CDR2 is LQKENI. This CDR3 is CASSPRPVGGEQFF. The CDR3 bases are TGTGCCAGCTCACCGAGGCCCGTAGGTGGTGAGCAGTTCTTC.

This clonotype was seen only a few times. The rearrangement links TRBV15 to TRBJ1-2, with 10 bases that match TRBD1. The CDR3 covers 14 residues. Germline CDR1 is LNHNV and CDR2 is YYDKDF (reference sequence). The ends lost 8 bases at V and 8 bases at J; junction bases unmatched: 11. CDR3 bases: TGTGCCACCCAACCCAGGGACAGGGGTCTGGGCTACACCTTC. Protein product: CATQPRDRGLGYTF.

This sequence joins TRBV5-5 and TRBJ2-7; 13 bases match TRBD2. V shed 2 bases and J 1 base; nucleotides not matched to a gene: 12. The CDR3 consists of 19 residues. CDR1 and CDR2 from the germline V gene are SGHKS and YYEKEE (reference sequence). The CDR3 loop reads CASSFRSGTSGALSYEQYV. The DNA for the CDR3 is TGTGCCAGCAGCTTTCGGTCTGGGACTAGCGGGGCCCTTTCCTACGAGCAGTACGTC.

This clonotype was seen many times. The chain has TRBV4-1 and TRBJ1-5; the D is unclear. With 5 bases removed from V and 1 base from J, the gap between germline ends came to 18 bases. Per germline, CDR1 MGHRA and CDR2 YSYEKL. The CDR3 is 17 amino acids. The CDR3 protein is CASSDRTFRGSNQPQHF. CDR3 in DNA: TGCGCCAGCAGCGATCGAACGTTCCGTGGGAGCAATCAGCCCCAGCATTTT.

The V call is TRBV5-1, the J call TRBJ1-6, with a tentative D call TRBD1 (5 bases). The germline V gene has CDR1 SGHRS and CDR2 YFSETQ. With 0 bases removed from V and 6 bases from J, the gap between germline ends came to 7 bases. The CDR3 covers 14 residues. The CDR3: CASSLGQFNSPLHF. In nucleotides, the CDR3 is TGCGCCAGCAGCTTGGGACAGTTTAATTCACCCCTCCACTTT.

In nucleotides, the CDR3 is TGTGCCAGCAGCTGGGGATGGGGGGGATCAGGCACTGAAGCTTTCTTT. Its translation is CASSWGWGGSGTEAFF. The chain carries TRBV7-2 and TRBJ1-1; tentatively, D is TRBD1 (5 bases). With 4 bases removed from V and 4 bases from J, the gap between germline ends came to 19 bases. Germline V gene sequence: CDR1 SGHTA, CDR2 FQGNSA. The CDR3 consists of 16 residues.